This T cell receptor beta chain was sequenced during a study of blood T cell repertoires in COVID-19. For the study at large: PBMCs, B-cell-depleted T cells, or T cells provided the cDNA or gDNA that made up the material.

The CDR3 is made up of 12 amino acids. Germline loops: CDR1 MDHEN, CDR2 SYDVKM. Trimming shortened V by 6 bases and J by 6 bases, and 12 bases separated the two germline ends. Original processing methods: Amplification with reference gene primers provided the estimates of nucleated cell counts. Sequencing used immunoSEQ multiplex PCR; TCRdb keeps in-frame clones, though not all of them. Clone size and the V and J calls come from that table; the DNA yielded D and trimming. The profile covers 90,000 to 120,000 clones, with approximately 91% appearing a single time and less than 7.5% taken by the ten largest.

The J gene is TRBJ2-7, the V gene TRBV28; D gene unclear. Source material: peripheral blood. This receptor was taken from a woman aged 60-75 years with acute or convalescent COVID-19. CDR3 sequence: CASRLNYGEQYF. The CDR3 bases are TGTGCCAGCAGGCTAAATTACGGCGAGCAGTACTTC.